This T cell receptor (beta chain) was sequenced during a study of T-cell memory formation after mild COVID-19. Study summary: Largely, the TCR clusters proved donor specific. Study-wide findings and caveats: Clones that contracted from day 15 to 85 had balanced CD4/CD8; later expanders were CD4+ biased. Contracting clones localized mainly to CM and EM when CD4+ and mainly to EMRA when CD8+.

Researchers used 5'RACE with constant-segment primers to make TCR alpha and TCR beta cDNA libraries that carry sample barcodes and UMIs. TCRdb re-called the 5' RACE reads with MiXCR, one entry per CDR3 protein. Of some 340,000 distinct CDR3 sequences in the sample, around 13% were seen once. Only a few counts were recorded for this clonotype. Its target is unknown. The source material was PBMCs or a T cell subset sorted from them (not recorded which). The source of this sequence is a man younger than 35 who had mild COVID-19 (a few samples of this study predate the infection). Cell type and time point are not known.

The chain's CDR3 is CASSTRAALGIEQFF. The DNA of the CDR3 is TGTGCCAGCAGCACCCGGGCTGCCCTGGGGATTGAGCAGTTCTTC. The chain joins TRBV7-9 to TRBJ2-1; D ambiguous. The CDR3 is 15 amino acids. Germline V lookup: CDR1 SEHNR, CDR2 FQNEAQ (reference sequence). V was clipped by 5 bases and J by 9 bases, with 20 bases between them.